This T cell receptor (beta chain) was obtained from a study of CD8 T cells in Susac syndrome. RNA in amounts of about 0.45 to 1 ug was reverse transcribed with random hexamers. The amplification used immunoSEQ multiplex PCR on TCR beta CDR3; it spanned 54 Vbeta and 13 Jbeta. TCRdb reprocessed the immunoSEQ multiplex PCR reads with MiXCR, giving one entry per CDR3 protein. The data hold around 160,000 distinct CDR3 sequences, with roughly 94% observed a single time. Trimming at V came to 4 bases and at J to 3 bases, leaving 10 bases not matched to a gene. The CDR3 length is 16 residues. Germline V gene data show CDR1 as GTSNPN and CDR2 as SVGIG (reference sequence).

This rearrangement joins TRBV30 to TRBJ2-1; 9 bases align to TRBD2. This TCR was recovered from a human donor with multiple sclerosis. The sequenced sample was CD4+ T cells from PBMCs. CDR3 region: CAWKLVAGEHYNEQFF. Here the CDR3 DNA reads TGTGCCTGGAAACTTGTAGCGGGAGAGCACTACAATGAGCAGTTCTTC.